Listed below are T cell receptor beta chains from one sample, sequenced in a study of blood T cell repertoires in COVID-19. This table comes from immunoSEQ multiplex PCR, and its TCRdb copy is limited to in-frame clones, with some not included. The sample has hundreds of thousands of clones; roughly 84% are singletons. Sequences were obtained from PBMCs or T cells enriched from blood (not recorded which). Receptor source: a woman aged 40 to 49 who had recovered from COVID-19. Both conserved end residues are part of each CDR3. The D gene is left open where the match is weak. Where a row states a size, it is once, few, many or the class of an expanded clone; other rows omit it.

cdr3_nt cdr3_aa j_call d_call clone_size cdr3_length v_call
TGCAGCGTTGACAGGGGGAACACCGGGGAGCTGTTTTTT CSVDRGNTGELFF TRBJ2-2 - - 13 TRBV29-1
TGTGCCAGCAGCGCAACGGGGGGCTACACCGGGGAGCTGTTTTTT CASSATGGYTGELFF TRBJ2-2 - - 15 TRBV28
TGTGCCAGCAGTCGACAGGGTAACGAGCAGTACTTC CASSRQGNEQYF TRBJ2-7 TRBD1 - 12 TRBV2
TGTGCCAGCAGCCGCACAGGGCTAGACTATGGCTACACCTTC CASSRTGLDYGYTF TRBJ1-2 - - 14 TRBV6-6
TGCGCCAGTGGCCGGGACTCCCGCACAGATACGCAGTATTTT CASGRDSRTDTQYF TRBJ2-3 - - 14 TRBV5-1
TGTGCCAGCACGACAGGGAGCGGGGAGCTGTTTTTT CASTTGSGELFF TRBJ2-2 TRBD1 - 12 TRBV2
TGTGCTAGTGGTTTGGTACTCACAGGTGGCCTGGAGACCCAGTACTTC CASGLVLTGGLETQYF TRBJ2-5 - - 16 TRBV12-5
TGCGCCAGCAGCTCGGGTGAAGACACAGATACGCAGTATTTT CASSSGEDTDTQYF TRBJ2-3 - - 14 TRBV5-1
TGTGCCAGCAGCTTGACTAGCGGGAGCACAGATACGCAGTATTTT CASSLTSGSTDTQYF TRBJ2-3 TRBD2 - 15 TRBV7-8
TGTGCCAGCACCCCGGACGGACTCTCTGGAAACACCATATATTTT CASTPDGLSGNTIYF TRBJ1-3 - once 15 TRBV7-2
TGTGCCAGTAGTAATCCCGGGACTAGCGGGAGGGCCTCAGATACGCAGTATTTT CASSNPGTSGRASDTQYF TRBJ2-3 TRBD2 - 18 TRBV19
TGTGCCAGCAGCGAGACTAGCGGGAGGAGCGGGGAGCTGTTTTTT CASSETSGRSGELFF TRBJ2-2 TRBD2 - 15 TRBV11-2
TGTGCCTCAGCCATACGGGAGAACACCGGGGAGCTGTTTTTT CASAIRENTGELFF TRBJ2-2 - - 14 TRBV2
TGTGCCAGCAGAGGACAGGGAGAAACCGGGGAGCTGTTTTTT CASRGQGETGELFF TRBJ2-2 TRBD1 once 14 TRBV2
TGTGCCAGCAGCCGAAGACAGACCAATCAGCCCCAGCATTTT CASSRRQTNQPQHF TRBJ1-5 - - 14 TRBV27
TGTGCCAGCACCACAAGTCTAGCACCTTACAATGAGCAGTTCTTC CASTTSLAPYNEQFF TRBJ2-1 - - 15 TRBV9
TGTGCCAGCAGCTTATTGGAGGGCTTTTACGAGCAGTACTTC CASSLLEGFYEQYF TRBJ2-7 - - 14 TRBV7-2
TGTGCCAGCAGCCGGGACAACAATGAGCAGTTCTTC CASSRDNNEQFF TRBJ2-1 - once 12 TRBV4-2
TGTGCCAGCTCACCGGAGGGTTTCGAAACTGAAGCTTTCTTT CASSPEGFETEAFF TRBJ1-1 - - 14 TRBV18
TGTGCCAGCAGCGAAGGGGGCACGAACACCGGGGAGCTGTTTTTT CASSEGGTNTGELFF TRBJ2-2 TRBD1 - 15 TRBV9
TGTGCCAGCAGTTTCACAGGGCCCACTGAAGCTTTCTTT CASSFTGPTEAFF TRBJ1-1 - once 13 TRBV12-3/TRBV12-4
TGTGCCAGCAGCCGCGCGGGAGTGGGACAAGATACGCAGTATTTT CASSRAGVGQDTQYF TRBJ2-3 - - 15 TRBV4-2
TGTGCCAGCAGTTACTTGATCGTTAGCGGACTGGCTACAGATACGCAGTATTTT CASSYLIVSGLATDTQYF TRBJ2-3 - - 18 TRBV6-2/TRBV6-3
TGTGCCAGCAGGTCGACAGGGGTACGGACTGGCTACACCTTC CASRSTGVRTGYTF TRBJ1-2 TRBD1 - 14 TRBV6-5
TGTGCCAGTAGTAGCCAGTATTCTGGCTACACCTTC CASSSQYSGYTF TRBJ1-2 - - 12 TRBV19
TGTGCCAGTAGTATAGATAACAGGGGGCGCACCGGGATATCTGGGGCCAACGTCCTGACTTTC CASSIDNRGRTGISGANVLTF TRBJ2-6 TRBD1 - 21 TRBV19
TGTGCCAGCAGCAAAGTCGGGAGCGGGAGACGGCCCCATGAGCAGTTCTTC CASSKVGSGRRPHEQFF TRBJ2-1 - - 17 TRBV21-1
TGTGCCAGCAGTTACGACTCTTTCCCCGGGGAGCTGTTTTTT CASSYDSFPGELFF TRBJ2-2 - - 14 TRBV6-2/TRBV6-3
TGTGCCAGCAGCTTAGGGCTAGCGGGAGGGCTTCCTACAAATGAGCAGTTCTTC CASSLGLAGGLPTNEQFF TRBJ2-1 TRBD2 - 18 TRBV11-2
TGTGCCAGCAGCGGACCACAGGGATTCCAAGAGACCCAGTACTTC CASSGPQGFQETQYF TRBJ2-5 - - 15 TRBV5-6
TGCGCCAGCAGCCAAGATCGGGAGCCCTTTGAGACCCAGTACTTC CASSQDREPFETQYF TRBJ2-5 - - 15 TRBV4-1
TGCGCCAGCAGTGTCCGTAAGCGGGAGTGGAGCACAGATACGCAGTATTTT CASSVRKREWSTDTQYF TRBJ2-3 TRBD2 - 17 TRBV10-1
TGTGCCAGCAGTTTAGCCACAGGGACCCATGGCTACACCTTC CASSLATGTHGYTF TRBJ1-2 - - 14 TRBV28
TGTGCCAGCTCACCTACTAGCGTGCCCTACGAGCAGTACTTC CASSPTSVPYEQYF TRBJ2-7 TRBD2 - 14 TRBV18
TGCAGCTTCCGATTAGCGGGGTCCTACAATGAGCAGTTCTTC CSFRLAGSYNEQFF TRBJ2-1 TRBD2 - 14 TRBV29-1
TGTGCCAGCAGTTCCCGGCTGGCAGGGTTGAGATCACCCCTCCACTTT CASSSRLAGLRSPLHF TRBJ1-6 - - 16 TRBV13
TGTGCCAGCAGCCAAGAAATTTTTTTAGCGGGAGAATCCGGGGAGCTGTTTTTT CASSQEIFLAGESGELFF TRBJ2-2 TRBD2 - 18 TRBV4-2
TGTGCCAGCAGCTTAGGACAGAATCTTGAAGCTTTCTTT CASSLGQNLEAFF TRBJ1-1 - - 13 TRBV11-2
TGTGCCTGGAGTGTAGCGACAGATACGCAGTATTTT CAWSVATDTQYF TRBJ2-3 - - 12 TRBV30
TGTGCCAGCAGCTTGACAGGGGGAGGCTACACCTTC CASSLTGGGYTF TRBJ1-2 TRBD1 few 12 TRBV5-4